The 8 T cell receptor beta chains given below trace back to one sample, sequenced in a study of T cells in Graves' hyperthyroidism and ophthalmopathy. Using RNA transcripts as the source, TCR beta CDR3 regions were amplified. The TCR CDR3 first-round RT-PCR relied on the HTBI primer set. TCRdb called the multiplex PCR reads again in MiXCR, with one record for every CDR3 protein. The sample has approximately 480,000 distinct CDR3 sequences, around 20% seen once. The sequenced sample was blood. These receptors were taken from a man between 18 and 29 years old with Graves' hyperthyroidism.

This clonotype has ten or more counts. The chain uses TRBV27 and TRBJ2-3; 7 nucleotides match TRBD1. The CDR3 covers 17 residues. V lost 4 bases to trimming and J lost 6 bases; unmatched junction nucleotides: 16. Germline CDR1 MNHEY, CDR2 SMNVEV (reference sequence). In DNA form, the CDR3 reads TGTGCCAGCAGTTCCACCCTGACAGGGAGACCAAAGGATACGCAGTATTTT. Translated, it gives CASSSTLTGRPKDTQYF.

This CDR3 is CASSLGGTGRIEQYF. DNA of the CDR3: TGCGCCAGCAGCTTGGGGGGGACAGGGAGGATCGAGCAGTACTTC. The chain recombines TRBV5-1 with TRBJ2-7, with TRBD1 matching over 9 bases. This CDR3 is built from 15 residues. Germline V CDR1 and CDR2: SGHRS, YFSETQ. Trimming cost V 0 bases and J 6 bases; bases outside gene matches: 7.

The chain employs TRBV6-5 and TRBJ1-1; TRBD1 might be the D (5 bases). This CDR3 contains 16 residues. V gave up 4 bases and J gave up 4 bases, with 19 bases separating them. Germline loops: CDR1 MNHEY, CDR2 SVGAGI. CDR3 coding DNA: TGTGCCAGCAGTTCAACCTGGGGGGAGGTGGGCACTGAAGCTTTCTTT. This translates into CASSSTWGEVGTEAFF.

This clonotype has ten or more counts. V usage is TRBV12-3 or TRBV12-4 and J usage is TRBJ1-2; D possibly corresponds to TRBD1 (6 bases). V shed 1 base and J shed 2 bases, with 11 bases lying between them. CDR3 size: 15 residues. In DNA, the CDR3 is TGTGCCAGCAGTTTAGGACTGGACAGAAACTATGGCTACACCTTC. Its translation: CASSLGLDRNYGYTF.

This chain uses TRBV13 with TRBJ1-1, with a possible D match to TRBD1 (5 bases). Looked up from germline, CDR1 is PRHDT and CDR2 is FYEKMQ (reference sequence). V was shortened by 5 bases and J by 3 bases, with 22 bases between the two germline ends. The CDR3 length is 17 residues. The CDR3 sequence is CASSPIAGRAQDTEAFF. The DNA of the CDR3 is TGTGCCAGCAGCCCCATAGCGGGCAGGGCCCAAGACACTGAAGCTTTCTTT.

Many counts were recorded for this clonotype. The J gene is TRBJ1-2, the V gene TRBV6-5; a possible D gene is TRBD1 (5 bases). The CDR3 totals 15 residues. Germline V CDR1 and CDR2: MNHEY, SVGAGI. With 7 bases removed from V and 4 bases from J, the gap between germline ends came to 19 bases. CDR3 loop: CASTLGSGLFYGYTF. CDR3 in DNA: TGTGCCAGCACTTTGGGCTCGGGACTGTTCTATGGCTACACCTTC.

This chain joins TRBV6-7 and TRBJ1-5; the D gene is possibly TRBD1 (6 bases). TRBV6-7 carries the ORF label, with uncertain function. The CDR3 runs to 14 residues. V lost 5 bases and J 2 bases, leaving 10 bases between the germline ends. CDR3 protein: CASSHWTGNQPQHF. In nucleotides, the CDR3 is TGTGCCAGCAGTCACTGGACAGGCAATCAGCCCCAGCATTTT.

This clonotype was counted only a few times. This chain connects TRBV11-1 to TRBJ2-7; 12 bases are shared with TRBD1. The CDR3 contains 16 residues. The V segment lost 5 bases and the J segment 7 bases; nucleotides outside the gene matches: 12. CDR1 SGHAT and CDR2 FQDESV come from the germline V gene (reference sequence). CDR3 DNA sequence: TGTGCCAGCAGCCGTCTGGGGGACAGGGGGCCGGGGGAGCAGTACTTC. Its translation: CASSRLGDRGPGEQYF.